This T cell receptor (beta chain) originates from a study of T cells after yellow fever vaccination (dated by TCRdb to the late 2010s). In terms of the full investigation: The SMART-Seq v4 Ultra Low Input RNA kit was used to prepare libraries from fractions with low cell numbers. To follow T-cell clones before and after primary and booster YFV17D yellow fever vaccination, bulk TCR alpha and beta repertoires were sequenced over time. The cohort comprised two healthy male donors, one aged 18 to 29 and one aged 30 to 39 years. Blood was collected at multiple timepoints before and after primary and secondary immunization, and bulk PBMC replicates and cell subsets were isolated.

TCR cDNA was synthesized by 5'RACE template switching, which introduced a universal primer site and unique molecular identifiers. Priming of cDNA synthesis was performed from both the TCR alpha and TCR beta constant segments. Two PCR steps were used to amplify libraries, with sample barcodes and sequencing adapters being added in the second step. Sequencing of libraries was done on Illumina HiSeq 2500 (2x100 bp) or NovaSeq (2x150 bp). In the source study's methods: MIGEC handled demultiplexing of reads and collapsing into UMI consensus sequences, while MiXCR performed V(D)J alignment. Clonotypes responding to the vaccine were identified with edgeR on replicate PBMC samples, with the criteria of FDR below 0.01 and a log2 fold change above 5 up to day 15. Each bulk clonotype received a CD4 or CD8 identity based on whether the sequenced CD4 or CD8 repertoire contained that clonotype at higher abundance. TCRdb reworked the public reads: Q25 trimming with fastp, MiXCR clone assembly, productive beta chains retained. CDR3 protein duplicates are merged, each entry listing the most common genes and DNA. The V and J calls come from TCRdb's annotation, not from the publication. The sample includes about 580,000 distinct CDR3 sequences, with about 17% observed a single time. The ten largest clones capture 15% to 20% of the sample.

General conclusions and limits of the study: The secondary T-cell response was weaker than the primary response but faster, peaking on day 5 instead of day 15. FACS-sorted repertoires could contain abundant contaminating clonotypes from the bulk population, so computational filtering was required. After the booster, most of the clones that had expanded following primary vaccination were detected again (approximately 96% of CD4 and around 90% of CD8), which suggests that memory was broadly maintained. A small share of clonotypes was detected in both CD4 and CD8 compartments, with the overlap likely arising from convergent recombination. Because the study included only a couple of donors, the extent to which the findings can be generalized is limited.

Only a few counts were recorded for this clonotype. Its antigen remains undetermined. No much larger clonotype is one base removed from it; base qualities were not supplied. The meaning of the sample's treatment or condition label: live attenuated yellow fever vaccine strain. At each blood-draw timepoint, two biological replicates of bulk PBMCs were obtained. PBMCs were isolated from peripheral blood using a standard Ficoll-Paque protocol. RNA was extracted with TriZol from bulk PBMCs, CD4 and CD8 fractions, and dextramer-positive and dextramer-negative fractions. Taken from the germline V gene, the CDR1 and CDR2 loops are SGHDT and YYEEEE. From its cysteine to its phenylalanine, the CDR3 spans 14 amino acids. The CDR3 DNA has 42 bases and is translated from base 1. The V end loses 1 base and the J end loses 2 bases, and a stretch of 10 bases separates them.

The source was PBMCs, collected around 5 days after the first yellow fever vaccination. This sequence originates from a man aged 18 to 29 who received the YFV17D yellow fever vaccine. The V gene is TRBV5-6 and the J gene is TRBJ2-7, and perhaps TRBD1 as D gene, on 5 matching bases. The encoded CDR3 is CASSLYKGAYEQYF. The nucleotide sequence is TGTGCCAGCAGCTTGTACAAAGGGGCCTACGAGCAGTACTTC.